What follows is one T cell receptor (beta chain) and its context. The entry originates in a study of cytomegalovirus exposure and HLA in healthy donors. The PCR employed 60 Vbeta primers together with 13 Jbeta primers. The protocol was immunoSEQ multiplex PCR, while the TCRdb copy is restricted to in-frame clones and leaves out a portion. The sample lists around 160,000 clones, about 80% occurring once. CDR3 length: 11 residues. Per germline, CDR1 GTSNPN and CDR2 SVGIG (reference sequence). V lost 5 bases and J lost 4, with 8 bases in between. The chain uses TRBV30 and TRBJ1-1; D unclear. The clonotype comes from a man in his forties or fifties in good health and CMV-seropositive. The specimen was PBMCs. Here the CDR3 DNA reads TGTGCCTGGGCCCGGGGCACTGAAGCTTTCTTT. Translating gives CAWARGTEAFF.